This is a list of T cell receptor beta chains from one sample in a study of blood T cell repertoires in COVID-19. Libraries were prepared by immunoSEQ multiplex PCR; TCRdb keeps only in-frame clonotypes and omits some of them. The data show 200,000 to 300,000 clones, approximately 86% seen once. The sequenced material came from peripheral blood. These receptors came from a man between 25 and 39 years old with active or convalescent COVID-19. Both conserved end residues are part of each CDR3. A D gene is named only where the DNA matches it firmly. Only some rows state a clone size, as once, few, many or a class for expanded clones.

d_gene,j_gene,abundance,v_gene,CDR3aa,CDR3nt
NA,TRBJ1-5,NA,TRBV5-1,CASSLAGADQPQHF,TGCGCCAGCAGCTTGGCAGGGGCGGATCAGCCCCAGCATTTT
TRBD1,TRBJ2-7,NA,TRBV25-1,CASGRTGLTYEQYF,TGTGCCAGCGGACGGACAGGCCTAACCTACGAGCAGTACTTC
TRBD1,TRBJ2-2,NA,TRBV3-1/TRBV3-2,CASSQLDREARELFF,TGTGCCAGCAGCCAACTCGACAGGGAAGCTCGGGAGCTGTTTTTT
NA,TRBJ1-1,once,TRBV5-1,CASRLGGDTEAFF,TGCGCCAGCAGATTGGGGGGCGACACTGAAGCTTTCTTT
NA,TRBJ2-5,NA,TRBV5-1,CASSFDRGIAETQYF,TGCGCCAGCAGTTTTGATCGGGGGATAGCAGAGACCCAGTACTTC
NA,TRBJ1-2,NA,TRBV18,CASSPQNPRASQFWYGYTF,TGTGCCAGCTCACCCCAGAACCCCAGGGCCTCGCAATTCTGGTATGGCTACACCTTC
TRBD2,TRBJ2-5,NA,TRBV7-3,CASSQGTSGGVETQYF,TGTGCCAGCAGCCAAGGGACTAGCGGGGGCGTCGAGACCCAGTACTTC
NA,TRBJ1-6,NA,TRBV2,CASSHTGREDSPLHF,TGTGCCAGCAGCCATACGGGGAGGGAGGATTCACCCCTCCACTTT
TRBD2,TRBJ2-3,NA,TRBV5-6,CASSRGLKFTDTQYF,TGTGCCAGCAGCAGGGGACTAAAGTTCACAGATACGCAGTATTTT
NA,TRBJ2-1,NA,TRBV19,CATFYNEQFF,TGTGCCACTTTCTACAATGAGCAGTTCTTC
TRBD1,TRBJ2-7,NA,TRBV9,CASNPGQGGQYF,TGTGCCAGCAACCCAGGACAGGGGGGGCAGTACTTC
NA,TRBJ1-2,NA,TRBV7-9,CASSHRDVDYGYTF,TGTGCCAGCAGCCACAGGGACGTGGACTATGGCTACACCTTC
TRBD1,TRBJ2-5,NA,TRBV5-1,CASSLERGQIQETQYF,TGCGCCAGCAGCTTGGAACGGGGACAGATCCAAGAGACCCAGTACTTC
TRBD2,TRBJ2-1,NA,TRBV5-8,CASSLQGSGGYNEQFF,TGTGCCAGCAGCCTTCAGGGTAGCGGGGGATATAATGAGCAGTTCTTC
NA,TRBJ1-1,NA,TRBV6-5,CASKEGHLNTEAFF,TGTGCCAGCAAGGAAGGACATCTGAACACTGAAGCTTTCTTT
NA,TRBJ1-1,NA,TRBV6-5,CASSWAMNTEAFF,TGTGCCAGCAGTTGGGCCATGAACACTGAAGCTTTCTTT
TRBD1,TRBJ2-2,NA,TRBV6-1,CASSALFRTGGPGELFF,TGTGCCAGCAGTGCCCTTTTCAGGACAGGGGGTCCCGGGGAGCTGTTTTTT
NA,TRBJ2-5,NA,TRBV6-5,CASSYGTEETQYF,TGTGCCAGCAGTTACGGTACAGAAGAGACCCAGTACTTC
TRBD1,TRBJ1-6,NA,TRBV7-9,CASSTGQGNSPLHF,TGTGCCAGCAGCACGGGACAGGGGAATTCACCCCTCCACTTT
TRBD1,TRBJ2-3,NA,TRBV18,CASSQGARTDTQYF,TGTGCCAGCTCACAGGGGGCTCGCACAGATACGCAGTATTTT
TRBD2,TRBJ2-3,NA,TRBV7-3,CASSLGGGADTQYF,TGTGCCAGCAGCTTGGGCGGGGGGGCAGATACGCAGTATTTT
TRBD2,TRBJ2-3,NA,TRBV9,CASSGSGGYTDTQYF,TGTGCCAGCAGCGGTAGCGGGGGATACACAGATACGCAGTATTTT
NA,TRBJ1-4,NA,TRBV4-1,CASSQVRREKLFF,TGCGCCAGCAGCCAAGTGAGGCGGGAAAAACTGTTTTTT
TRBD2,TRBJ2-1,NA,TRBV5-1,CASRYIAGGPGNEQFF,TGCGCCAGCAGATACATAGCGGGGGGGCCGGGAAATGAGCAGTTCTTC
TRBD1,TRBJ1-1,few,TRBV7-9,CASSLGSQGGLGAFF,TGTGCCAGCAGCTTAGGATCACAGGGGGGCCTAGGAGCTTTCTTT
TRBD1,TRBJ2-5,NA,TRBV24-1,CATSDPSTGEETQYF,TGTGCCACCAGTGATCCATCGACAGGGGAAGAGACCCAGTACTTC
NA,TRBJ2-7,NA,TRBV13,CASSRRGGSGTARISYEQYF,TGTGCCAGCAGCCGACGAGGGGGGTCCGGGACAGCGCGAATCTCCTACGAGCAGTACTTC
NA,TRBJ2-7,NA,TRBV7-8,CASSLVAGGSYEQYF,TGTGCCAGCAGCTTAGTTGCAGGGGGGTCCTACGAGCAGTACTTC
TRBD1,TRBJ2-7,once,TRBV5-1,CASSRTGQYLTSDEQYF,TGCGCCAGCAGCCGAACGGGACAGTACCTCACCTCGGACGAGCAGTACTTC
TRBD1,TRBJ1-1,NA,TRBV3-1/TRBV3-2,CASSQGTGGFGAFF,TGTGCCAGCAGCCAGGGAACAGGGGGGTTTGGAGCTTTCTTT
NA,TRBJ2-3,NA,TRBV27,CASSTTRGGATDTQYF,TGTGCCAGCAGTACGACTAGGGGGGGGGCCACAGATACGCAGTATTTT
NA,TRBJ1-2,few,TRBV18,CASSQQENYGYTF,TGTGCCAGCTCACAACAGGAAAACTATGGCTACACCTTC
NA,TRBJ1-2,NA,TRBV3-1/TRBV3-2,CASSQGGGIGGYTF,TGTGCCAGCAGCCAAGGGGGAGGAATTGGAGGCTACACCTTC
TRBD1,TRBJ1-3,NA,TRBV11-2,CASSLDLWGATGAGNTIYF,TGTGCCAGCAGCTTAGATTTGTGGGGGGCGACAGGGGCTGGAAACACCATATATTTT
NA,TRBJ1-6,NA,TRBV27,CASSFDSGRPNSPLHF,TGTGCCAGCAGTTTTGATTCAGGGCGTCCAAATTCACCCCTCCACTTT